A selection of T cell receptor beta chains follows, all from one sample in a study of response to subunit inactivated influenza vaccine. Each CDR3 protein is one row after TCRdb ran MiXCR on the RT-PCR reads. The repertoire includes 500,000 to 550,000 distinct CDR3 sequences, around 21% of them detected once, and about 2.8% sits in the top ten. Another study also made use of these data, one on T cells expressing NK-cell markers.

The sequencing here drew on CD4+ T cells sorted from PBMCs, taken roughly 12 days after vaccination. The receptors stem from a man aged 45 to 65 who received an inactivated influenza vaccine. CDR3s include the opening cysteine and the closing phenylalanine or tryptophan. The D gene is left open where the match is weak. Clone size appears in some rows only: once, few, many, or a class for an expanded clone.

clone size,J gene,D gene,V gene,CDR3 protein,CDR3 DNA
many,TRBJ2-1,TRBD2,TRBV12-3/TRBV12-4,CASSLTSSEQFF,TGTGCCAGCAGTCTGACTAGCAGTGAGCAGTTCTTC
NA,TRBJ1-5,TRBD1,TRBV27,CASGTGTGVANQPQHF,TGTGCCAGCGGTACCGGGACAGGGGTTGCAAATCAGCCCCAGCATTTT
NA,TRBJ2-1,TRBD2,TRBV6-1,CASSRPGLAGGEQFF,TGTGCCAGCAGTCGGCCGGGACTAGCGGGGGGTGAGCAGTTCTTC
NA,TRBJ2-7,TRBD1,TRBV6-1,CASTDGTGRHEQYF,TGTGCCAGCACAGATGGGACAGGGCGTCACGAGCAGTACTTC
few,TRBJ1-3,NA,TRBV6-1,CASSPRAGASGNTIYF,TGTGCCAGCAGTCCCAGGGCAGGGGCCTCTGGAAACACCATATATTTT
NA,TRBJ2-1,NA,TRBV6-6,CASTSGTYNEQFF,TGTGCCAGCACCTCTGGTACCTACAATGAGCAGTTCTTC
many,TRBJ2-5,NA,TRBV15,CATSRDPELPYF,TGTGCCACCAGCAGAGATCCCGAGCTCCCGTACTTC
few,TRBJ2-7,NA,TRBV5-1,CASSIVGRYEQYF,TGCGCCAGCAGCATCGTCGGCCGTTACGAGCAGTACTTC
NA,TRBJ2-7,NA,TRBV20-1,CSGGRDSSYEQYF,TGCAGTGGAGGGCGGGACAGCTCCTACGAGCAGTACTTC
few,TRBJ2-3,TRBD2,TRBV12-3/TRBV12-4,CASTRGGIDTQYF,TGTGCCAGCACACGGGGGGGGATCGATACGCAGTATTTT
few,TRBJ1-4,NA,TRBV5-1,CASSFGQRNEKLFF,TGCGCCAGCAGCTTCGGACAGCGTAATGAAAAACTGTTTTTT
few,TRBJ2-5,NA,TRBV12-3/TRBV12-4,CASSQNLRGETQYF,TGTGCCAGCAGCCAAAATCTTCGGGGGGAGACCCAGTACTTC
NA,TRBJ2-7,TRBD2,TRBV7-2,CASSRNSGIEYEQYF,TGTGCCAGCAGTCGAAATAGCGGGATCGAGTACGAGCAGTACTTC
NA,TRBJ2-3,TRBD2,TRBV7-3,CASSKTGTSARNTQYF,TGTGCCAGCAGCAAAACCGGGACTAGCGCCCGGAATACGCAGTATTTT
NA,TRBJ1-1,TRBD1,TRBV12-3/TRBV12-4,CASRTGMMNTEAFF,TGTGCCAGCAGGACAGGGATGATGAACACTGAAGCTTTCTTT
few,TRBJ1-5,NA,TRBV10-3,CAISESDTLNQPQHF,TGTGCCATCAGTGAGTCGGACACTTTAAATCAGCCCCAGCATTTT
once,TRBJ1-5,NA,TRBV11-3,CASSLVRDSNQPQHF,TGTGCCAGCAGCTTAGTCAGAGATAGCAATCAGCCCCAGCATTTT
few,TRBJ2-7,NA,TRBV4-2,CASSQSQQALGEQYF,TGTGCCAGCAGCCAATCGCAACAAGCGTTGGGAGAGCAGTACTTC
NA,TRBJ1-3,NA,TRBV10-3,CATGGDVVSGNTIYF,TGTGCCACCGGGGGGGACGTCGTCTCTGGAAACACCATATATTTT
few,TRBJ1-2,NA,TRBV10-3,CAISGGRQGYGYTF,TGTGCCATCAGTGGTGGTAGGCAGGGGTATGGCTACACCTTC
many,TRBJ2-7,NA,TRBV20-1,CSAKNPQGPSYEQYF,TGCAGTGCCAAGAACCCACAGGGACCCTCCTACGAGCAGTACTTC
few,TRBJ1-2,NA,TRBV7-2,CASSLSGSGYTF,TGTGCCAGCAGCTTGTCCGGAAGCGGCTACACCTTC
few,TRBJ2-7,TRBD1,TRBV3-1,CASSRGQGMGYEQYF,TGTGCCAGCAGCCGAGGACAGGGGATGGGTTACGAGCAGTACTTC
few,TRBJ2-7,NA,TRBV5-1,CASSLGGTDDRREQYF,TGCGCCAGCAGCTTGGGAGGGACCGATGACCGAAGAGAGCAGTACTTC
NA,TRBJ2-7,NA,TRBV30,CAWSPAFYEQYF,TGTGCCTGGAGTCCGGCTTTTTACGAGCAGTACTTC
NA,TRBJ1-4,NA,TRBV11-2,CASSPNGRGEKLFF,TGTGCCAGCAGCCCCAACGGCCGAGGTGAAAAACTGTTTTTT
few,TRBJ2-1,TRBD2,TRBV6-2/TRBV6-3,CASIPIDPTSGRTRAYNEQFF,TGTGCCAGCATCCCCATCGATCCGACTAGCGGGAGGACCAGAGCCTACAATGAGCAGTTCTTC
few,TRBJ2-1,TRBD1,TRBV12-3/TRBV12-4,CASSSSTGTGYNEQFF,TGTGCCAGCAGTTCCTCAACCGGGACAGGGTACAATGAGCAGTTCTTC
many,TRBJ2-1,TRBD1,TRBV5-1,CASSPGGNNEQFF,TGCGCCAGCAGCCCAGGGGGCAACAATGAGCAGTTCTTC
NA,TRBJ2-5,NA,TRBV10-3,CAISEWGAIQETQYF,TGTGCCATCAGTGAGTGGGGGGCAATCCAAGAGACCCAGTACTTC
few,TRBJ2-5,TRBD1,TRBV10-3,CAISLGQQLGTQYF,TGTGCCATCAGCCTGGGACAGCAGTTAGGGACCCAGTACTTC
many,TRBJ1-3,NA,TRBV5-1,CASSGGYSGNTIYF,TGCGCCAGCAGCGGAGGCTACTCTGGAAACACCATATATTTT
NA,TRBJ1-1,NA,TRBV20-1,CSPYTGHTEAFF,TGCAGTCCCTACACAGGGCACACTGAAGCTTTCTTT
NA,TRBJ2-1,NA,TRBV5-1,CASSLAFSRYPNEQFF,TGCGCCAGCAGCTTGGCGTTTAGCCGCTATCCCAATGAGCAGTTCTTC
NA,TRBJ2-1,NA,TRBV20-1,CSVRSYNEQFF,TGCAGTGTTCGGTCCTACAATGAGCAGTTCTTC
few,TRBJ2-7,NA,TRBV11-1,CASSLGEFSYEQYF,TGTGCCAGCAGCTTAGGTGAATTTTCCTACGAGCAGTACTTC
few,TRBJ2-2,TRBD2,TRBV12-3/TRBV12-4,CASRNGLAGWGGELFF,TGTGCCAGCCGAAACGGACTAGCGGGATGGGGCGGGGAGCTGTTTTTT
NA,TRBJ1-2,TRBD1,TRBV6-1,CASSEPQGANYGYTF,TGTGCCAGCAGTGAACCCCAGGGGGCTAACTATGGCTACACCTTC
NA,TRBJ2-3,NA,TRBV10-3,CAITEIPPPNTDTQYF,TGTGCCATCACTGAGATACCACCCCCGAACACAGATACGCAGTATTTT
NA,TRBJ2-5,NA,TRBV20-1,CSARVGSHGLAQYF,TGCAGTGCTAGAGTTGGTAGCCACGGGCTTGCCCAGTACTTC
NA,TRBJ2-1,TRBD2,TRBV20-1,CSTSDTSNEQFF,TGCAGTACTAGCGATACTAGCAATGAGCAGTTCTTC
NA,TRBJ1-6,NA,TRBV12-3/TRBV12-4,CASSLGGANSPLHF,TGTGCCAGCAGTTTGGGTGGGGCTAATTCACCCCTCCACTTT
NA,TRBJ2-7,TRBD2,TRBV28,CASSWDVGGPSYEQYF,TGTGCCAGCAGTTGGGACGTGGGAGGGCCCTCGTACGAGCAGTACTTC
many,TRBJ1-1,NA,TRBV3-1,CASSHPGGMNTEAFF,TGTGCCAGCAGCCACCCCGGGGGGATGAACACTGAAGCTTTCTTT
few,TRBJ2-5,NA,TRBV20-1,CSALGGLETQYF,TGCAGCGCCCTCGGGGGATTGGAGACCCAGTACTTC
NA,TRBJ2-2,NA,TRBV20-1,CSARDIGGELFF,TGCAGTGCTAGAGATATCGGCGGGGAGCTGTTTTTT
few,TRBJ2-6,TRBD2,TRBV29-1,CSVRGGYGANVLTF,TGCAGCGTTCGGGGGGGCTACGGGGCCAACGTCCTGACTTTC
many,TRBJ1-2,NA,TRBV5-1,CASSVGVRVYGYTF,TGCGCCAGCAGCGTGGGAGTCAGGGTGTATGGCTACACCTTC
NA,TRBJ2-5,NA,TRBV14,CASSHRRQETQYF,TGTGCCAGCAGCCACCGTCGTCAAGAGACCCAGTACTTC
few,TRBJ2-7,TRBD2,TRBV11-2,CASSLGLAAYYEQYF,TGTGCCAGCAGCTTAGGACTAGCGGCATACTACGAGCAGTACTTC
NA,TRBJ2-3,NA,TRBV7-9,CASSLALTAYF,TGTGCCAGCAGCTTAGCCTTAACGGCGTATTTT
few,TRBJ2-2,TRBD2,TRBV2,CASRERGSRGTGELFF,TGTGCCAGCAGAGAGCGGGGCTCGCGGGGCACCGGGGAGCTGTTTTTT
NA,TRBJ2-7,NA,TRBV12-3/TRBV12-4,CASGGNSLYEQYF,TGTGCCAGCGGCGGTAACTCCCTCTACGAGCAGTACTTC
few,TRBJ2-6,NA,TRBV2,CASHTDSSGANVLTF,TGTGCCAGCCACACCGACAGTTCTGGGGCCAACGTCCTGACTTTC
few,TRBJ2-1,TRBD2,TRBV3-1,CASSQGFILLAGSLNEQFF,TGTGCCAGCAGCCAAGGATTCATCCTACTAGCGGGGTCCCTCAATGAGCAGTTCTTC
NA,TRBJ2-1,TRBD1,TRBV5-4,CASSSSGTGYEQFF,TGTGCCAGCAGCTCTTCCGGGACAGGGTACGAGCAGTTCTTC
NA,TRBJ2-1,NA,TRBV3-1,CASSQVTQGNEQFF,TGTGCCAGCAGCCAAGTGACCCAGGGGAATGAGCAGTTCTTC
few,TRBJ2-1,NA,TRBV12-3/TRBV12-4,CASSLLSPNEQFF,TGTGCCAGCAGTTTATTGTCCCCCAATGAGCAGTTCTTC